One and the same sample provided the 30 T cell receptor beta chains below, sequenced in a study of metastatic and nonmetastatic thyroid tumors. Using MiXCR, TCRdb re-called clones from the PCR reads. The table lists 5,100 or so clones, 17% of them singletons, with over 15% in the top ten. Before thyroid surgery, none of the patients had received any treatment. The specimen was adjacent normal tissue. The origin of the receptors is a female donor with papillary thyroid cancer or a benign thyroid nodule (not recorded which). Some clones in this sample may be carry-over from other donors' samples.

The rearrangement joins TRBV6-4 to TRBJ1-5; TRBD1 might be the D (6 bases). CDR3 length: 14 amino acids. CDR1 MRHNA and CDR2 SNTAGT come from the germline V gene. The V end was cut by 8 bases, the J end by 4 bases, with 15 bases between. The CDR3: CASLPSGENQPQHF. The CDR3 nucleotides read TGTGCCAGCCTCCCCTCAGGGGAAAATCAGCCCCAGCATTTT.

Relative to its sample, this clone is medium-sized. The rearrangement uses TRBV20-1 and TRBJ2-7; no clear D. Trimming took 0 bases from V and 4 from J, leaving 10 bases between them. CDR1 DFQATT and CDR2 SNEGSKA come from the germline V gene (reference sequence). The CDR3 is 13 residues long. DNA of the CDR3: TGCAGTGCTAGAGAGAGGCCGATTTACGAGCAGTACTTC. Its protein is CSARERPIYEQYF.

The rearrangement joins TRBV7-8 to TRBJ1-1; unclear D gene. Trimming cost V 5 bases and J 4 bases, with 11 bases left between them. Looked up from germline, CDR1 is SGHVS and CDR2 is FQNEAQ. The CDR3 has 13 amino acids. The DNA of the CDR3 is TGTGCCAGCAGCCAGCCGGAGGGCACTGAAGCTTTCTTT. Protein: CASSQPEGTEAFF. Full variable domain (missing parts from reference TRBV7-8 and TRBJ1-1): GAGVSQSPRYKVAKRGQDVALRCDPISGHVSLFWYQQALGQGPEFLTYFQNEAQLDKSGLPSDRFFAERPEGSVSTLKIQRTQQEDSAVYLCASSQPEGTEAFFGQGTRLTVV.

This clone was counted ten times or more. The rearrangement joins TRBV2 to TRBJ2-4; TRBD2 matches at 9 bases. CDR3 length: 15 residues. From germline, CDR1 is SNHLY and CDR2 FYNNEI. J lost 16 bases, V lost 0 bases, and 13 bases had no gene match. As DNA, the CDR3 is TGTGCCAGCAGTGAAGCGGTTGGGCGGGAGGGCCGGTCATACTTC. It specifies CASSEAVGREGRSYF.

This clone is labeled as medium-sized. CDR3 bases: TGCGCCAGCAGCTTCATAGCGAGGAACACCGGGGAGCTGTTTTTT. This gives the protein CASSFIARNTGELFF. V and J are TRBV5-1 and TRBJ2-2, with D perhaps TRBD2 (5 bases). The germline V gene encodes CDR1 SGHRS and CDR2 YFSETQ. The V gene lost 2 bases and the J gene lost 1 base, with 9 bases spanning the gap. The CDR3 covers 15 residues.

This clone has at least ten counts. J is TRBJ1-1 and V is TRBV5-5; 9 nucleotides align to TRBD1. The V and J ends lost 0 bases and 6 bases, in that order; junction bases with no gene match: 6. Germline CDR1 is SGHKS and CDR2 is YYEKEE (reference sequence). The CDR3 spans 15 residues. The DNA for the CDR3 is TGTGCCAGCAGCTTGGTTGGGACAGGGATCCCTGAAGCTTTCTTT. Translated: CASSLVGTGIPEAFF.

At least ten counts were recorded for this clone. The CDR3 here is CASSVTVSSSTDTQYF. As DNA, the CDR3 is TGTGCCAGCAGTGTCACGGTCTCATCTAGCACAGATACGCAGTATTTT. This chain connects TRBV2 to TRBJ2-3; no reliable D call. Looked up from germline, CDR1 is SNHLY and CDR2 is FYNNEI. V was shortened by 4 bases and J by 0 bases, with 14 bases between the two germline ends. The CDR3 has 16 amino acids.

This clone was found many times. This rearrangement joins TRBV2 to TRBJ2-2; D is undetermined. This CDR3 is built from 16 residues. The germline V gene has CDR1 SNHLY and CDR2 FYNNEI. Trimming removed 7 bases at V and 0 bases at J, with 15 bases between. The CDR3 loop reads CASTPPPRTNTGELFF. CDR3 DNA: TGTGCCAGCACTCCACCCCCCAGAACGAACACCGGGGAGCTGTTTTTT.

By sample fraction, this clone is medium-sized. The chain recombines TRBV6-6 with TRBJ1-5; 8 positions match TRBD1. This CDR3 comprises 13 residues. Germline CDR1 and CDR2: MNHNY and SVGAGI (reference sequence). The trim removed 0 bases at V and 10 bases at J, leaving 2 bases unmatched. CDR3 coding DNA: TGTGCCAGCAGTTACTCACAGGGGGGCCCCCAGCATTTT. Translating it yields CASSYSQGGPQHF.

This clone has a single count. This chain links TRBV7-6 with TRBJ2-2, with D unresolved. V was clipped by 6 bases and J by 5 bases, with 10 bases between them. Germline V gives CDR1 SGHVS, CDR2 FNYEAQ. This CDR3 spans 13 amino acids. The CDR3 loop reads CASRPLRTGELFF. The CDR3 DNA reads TGTGCCAGCAGACCACTCCGGACCGGGGAGCTGTTTTTT.

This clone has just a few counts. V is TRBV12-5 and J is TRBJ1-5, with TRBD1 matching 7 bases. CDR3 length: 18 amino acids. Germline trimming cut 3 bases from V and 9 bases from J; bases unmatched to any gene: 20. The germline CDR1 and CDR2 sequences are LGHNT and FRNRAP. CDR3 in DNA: TGTGCTAGTGGTTTCAATTCGCACAGGGGCTCGTCGGGGGCGCCCCAGCATTTT. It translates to CASGFNSHRGSSGAPQHF.

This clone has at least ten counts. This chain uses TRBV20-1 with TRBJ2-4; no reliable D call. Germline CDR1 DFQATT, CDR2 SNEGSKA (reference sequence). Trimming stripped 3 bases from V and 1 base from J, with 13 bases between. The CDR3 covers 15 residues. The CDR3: CSASLMGMAKNIQYF. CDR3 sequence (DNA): TGCAGTGCTAGCCTAATGGGGATGGCCAAAAACATTCAGTACTTC.

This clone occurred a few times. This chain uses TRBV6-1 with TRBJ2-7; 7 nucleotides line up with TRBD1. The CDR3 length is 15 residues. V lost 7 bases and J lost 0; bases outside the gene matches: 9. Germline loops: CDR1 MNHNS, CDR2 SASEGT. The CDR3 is CASTQTGMSSYEQYF. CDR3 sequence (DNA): TGTGCCAGCACCCAGACAGGGATGAGCTCCTACGAGCAGTACTTC.

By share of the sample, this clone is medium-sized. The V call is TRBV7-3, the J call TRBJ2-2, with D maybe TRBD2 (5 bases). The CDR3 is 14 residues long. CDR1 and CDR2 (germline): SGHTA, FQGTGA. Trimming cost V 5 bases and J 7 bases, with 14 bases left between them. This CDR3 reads CASSVEVEGGELFF. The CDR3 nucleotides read TGTGCCAGCAGCGTAGAGGTAGAGGGCGGGGAGCTGTTTTTT.

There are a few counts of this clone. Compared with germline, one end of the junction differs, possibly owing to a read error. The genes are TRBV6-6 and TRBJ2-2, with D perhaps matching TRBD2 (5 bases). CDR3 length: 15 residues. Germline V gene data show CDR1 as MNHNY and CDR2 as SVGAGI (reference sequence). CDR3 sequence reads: CVSSYAGGLTGDLFF. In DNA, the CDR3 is TGTGTCAGCAGTTACGCCGGAGGACTGACCGGCGATCTGTTTTTT.

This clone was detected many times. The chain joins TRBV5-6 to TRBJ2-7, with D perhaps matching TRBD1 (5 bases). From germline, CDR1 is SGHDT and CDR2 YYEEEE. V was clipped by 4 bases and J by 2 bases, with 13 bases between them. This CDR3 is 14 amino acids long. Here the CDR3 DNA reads TGTGCCAGCAGCAGCCCCGACAGCCCCTACGAGCAGTACTTC. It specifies CASSSPDSPYEQYF.

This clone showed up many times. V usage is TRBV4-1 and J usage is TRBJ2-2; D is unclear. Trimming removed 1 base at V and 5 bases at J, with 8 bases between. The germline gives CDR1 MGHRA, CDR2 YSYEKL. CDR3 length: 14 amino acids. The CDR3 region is CASSQGLQTGELFF. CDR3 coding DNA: TGCGCCAGCAGCCAAGGACTTCAGACCGGGGAGCTGTTTTTT.

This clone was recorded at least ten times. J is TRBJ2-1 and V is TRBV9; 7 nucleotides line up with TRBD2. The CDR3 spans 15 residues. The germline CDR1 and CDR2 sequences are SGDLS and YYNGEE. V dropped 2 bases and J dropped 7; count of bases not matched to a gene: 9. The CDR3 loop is CASSVWAGTTNEQFF. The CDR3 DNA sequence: TGTGCCAGCAGCGTCTGGGCCGGGACTACTAATGAGCAGTTCTTC.

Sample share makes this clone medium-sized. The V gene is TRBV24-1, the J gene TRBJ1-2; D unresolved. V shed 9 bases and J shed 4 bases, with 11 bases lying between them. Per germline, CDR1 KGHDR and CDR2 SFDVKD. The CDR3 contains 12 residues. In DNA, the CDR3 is TGTGCCACCGGGTCCAGCCTCTATGGCTACACCTTC. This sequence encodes CATGSSLYGYTF.

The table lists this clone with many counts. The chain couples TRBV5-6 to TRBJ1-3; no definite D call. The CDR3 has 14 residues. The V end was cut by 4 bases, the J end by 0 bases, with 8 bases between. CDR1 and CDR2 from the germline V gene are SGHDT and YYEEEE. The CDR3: CASSTGNSGNTIYF. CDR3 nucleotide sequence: TGTGCCAGCAGCACCGGGAACTCTGGAAACACCATATATTTT. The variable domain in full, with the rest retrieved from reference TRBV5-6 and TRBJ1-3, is DAGVTQSPTHLIKTRGQQVTLRCSPKSGHDTVSWYQQALGQGPQFIFQYYEEEERQRGNFPDRFSGHQFPNYSSELNVNALLLGDSALYLCASSTGNSGNTIYFGEGSWLTVV.

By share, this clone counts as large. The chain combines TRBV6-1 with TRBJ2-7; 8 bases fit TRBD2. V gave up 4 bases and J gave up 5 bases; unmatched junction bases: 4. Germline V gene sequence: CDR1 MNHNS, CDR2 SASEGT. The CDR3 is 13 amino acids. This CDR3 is CASSVGGANEQYF. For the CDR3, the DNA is TGTGCCAGCAGTGTCGGGGGGGCTAACGAGCAGTACTTC.

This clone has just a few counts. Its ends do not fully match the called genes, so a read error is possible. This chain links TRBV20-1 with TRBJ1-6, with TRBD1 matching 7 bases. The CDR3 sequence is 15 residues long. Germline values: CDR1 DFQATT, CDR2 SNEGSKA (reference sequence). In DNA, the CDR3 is TGCAGTGCTAGAGACTCCGACAGGGATAACTCACCCCTCCACTTT. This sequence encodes CSARDSDRDNSPLHF.

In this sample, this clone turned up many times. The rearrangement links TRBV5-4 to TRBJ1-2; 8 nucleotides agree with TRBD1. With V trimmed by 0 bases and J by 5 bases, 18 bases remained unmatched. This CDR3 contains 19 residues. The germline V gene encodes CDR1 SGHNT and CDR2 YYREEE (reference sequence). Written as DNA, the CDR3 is TGTGCCAGCAGCTTGGATCCGGGACAGGTAAGGTCGGGGAAATATGGCTACACCTTC. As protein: CASSLDPGQVRSGKYGYTF.

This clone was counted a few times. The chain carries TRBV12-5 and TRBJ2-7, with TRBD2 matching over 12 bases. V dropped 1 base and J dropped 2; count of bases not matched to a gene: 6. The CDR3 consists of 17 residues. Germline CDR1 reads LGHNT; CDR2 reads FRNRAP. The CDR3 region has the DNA TGTGCTAGTGGTTTGGGACTAGCGGGAGTGAATCCCTACGAGCAGTACTTC. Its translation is CASGLGLAGVNPYEQYF.

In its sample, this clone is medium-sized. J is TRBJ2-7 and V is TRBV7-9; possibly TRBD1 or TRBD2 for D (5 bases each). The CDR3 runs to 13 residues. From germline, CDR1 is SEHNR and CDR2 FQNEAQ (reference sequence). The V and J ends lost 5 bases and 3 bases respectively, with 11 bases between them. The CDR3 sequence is CASSGGRFYEQYF. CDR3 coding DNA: TGTGCCAGCAGCGGGGGACGGTTCTACGAGCAGTACTTC.

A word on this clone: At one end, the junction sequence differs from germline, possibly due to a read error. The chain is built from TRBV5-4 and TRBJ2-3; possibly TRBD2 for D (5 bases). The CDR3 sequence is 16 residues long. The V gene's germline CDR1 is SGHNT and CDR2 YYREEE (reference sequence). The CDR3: CASSLGLSGSTDMQYF. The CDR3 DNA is TGTGCCAGCAGCTTGGGATTGAGCGGTAGCACAGATATGCAGTATTTT.

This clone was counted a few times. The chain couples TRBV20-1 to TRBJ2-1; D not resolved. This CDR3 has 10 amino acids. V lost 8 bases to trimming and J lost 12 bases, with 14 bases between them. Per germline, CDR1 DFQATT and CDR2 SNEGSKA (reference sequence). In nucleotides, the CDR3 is TGCAGTACGGTGGTCGATGGGCAGTTCTTC. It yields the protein CSTVVDGQFF.

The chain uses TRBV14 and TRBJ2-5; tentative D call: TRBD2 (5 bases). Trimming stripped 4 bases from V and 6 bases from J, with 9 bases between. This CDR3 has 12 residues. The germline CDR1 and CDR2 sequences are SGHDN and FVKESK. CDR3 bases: TGTGCCAGCAGCCCGGACTTCCAGACCCAGTACTTC. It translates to CASSPDFQTQYF. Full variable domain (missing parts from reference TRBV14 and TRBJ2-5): EAGVTQFPSHSVIEKGQTVTLRCDPISGHDNLYWYRRVMGKEIKFLLHFVKESKQDESGMPNNRFLAERTGGTYSTLKVQPAELEDSGVYFCASSPDFQTQYFGPGTRLLVL.

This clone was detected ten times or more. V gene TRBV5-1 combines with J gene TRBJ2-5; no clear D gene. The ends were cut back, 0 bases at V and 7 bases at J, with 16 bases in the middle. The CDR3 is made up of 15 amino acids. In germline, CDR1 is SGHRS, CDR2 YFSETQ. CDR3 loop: CASSLGVPPAGTQYF. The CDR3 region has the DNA TGCGCCAGCAGCTTGGGGGTCCCCCCGGCCGGGACCCAGTACTTC.

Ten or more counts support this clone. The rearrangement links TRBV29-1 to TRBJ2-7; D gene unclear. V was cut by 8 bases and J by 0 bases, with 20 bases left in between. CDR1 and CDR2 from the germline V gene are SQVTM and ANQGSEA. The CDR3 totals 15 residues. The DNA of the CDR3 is TGCAGCCCCTTGTCCCGGGCCGCGACCTCCTACGAGCAGTACGTC. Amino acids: CSPLSRAATSYEQYV.